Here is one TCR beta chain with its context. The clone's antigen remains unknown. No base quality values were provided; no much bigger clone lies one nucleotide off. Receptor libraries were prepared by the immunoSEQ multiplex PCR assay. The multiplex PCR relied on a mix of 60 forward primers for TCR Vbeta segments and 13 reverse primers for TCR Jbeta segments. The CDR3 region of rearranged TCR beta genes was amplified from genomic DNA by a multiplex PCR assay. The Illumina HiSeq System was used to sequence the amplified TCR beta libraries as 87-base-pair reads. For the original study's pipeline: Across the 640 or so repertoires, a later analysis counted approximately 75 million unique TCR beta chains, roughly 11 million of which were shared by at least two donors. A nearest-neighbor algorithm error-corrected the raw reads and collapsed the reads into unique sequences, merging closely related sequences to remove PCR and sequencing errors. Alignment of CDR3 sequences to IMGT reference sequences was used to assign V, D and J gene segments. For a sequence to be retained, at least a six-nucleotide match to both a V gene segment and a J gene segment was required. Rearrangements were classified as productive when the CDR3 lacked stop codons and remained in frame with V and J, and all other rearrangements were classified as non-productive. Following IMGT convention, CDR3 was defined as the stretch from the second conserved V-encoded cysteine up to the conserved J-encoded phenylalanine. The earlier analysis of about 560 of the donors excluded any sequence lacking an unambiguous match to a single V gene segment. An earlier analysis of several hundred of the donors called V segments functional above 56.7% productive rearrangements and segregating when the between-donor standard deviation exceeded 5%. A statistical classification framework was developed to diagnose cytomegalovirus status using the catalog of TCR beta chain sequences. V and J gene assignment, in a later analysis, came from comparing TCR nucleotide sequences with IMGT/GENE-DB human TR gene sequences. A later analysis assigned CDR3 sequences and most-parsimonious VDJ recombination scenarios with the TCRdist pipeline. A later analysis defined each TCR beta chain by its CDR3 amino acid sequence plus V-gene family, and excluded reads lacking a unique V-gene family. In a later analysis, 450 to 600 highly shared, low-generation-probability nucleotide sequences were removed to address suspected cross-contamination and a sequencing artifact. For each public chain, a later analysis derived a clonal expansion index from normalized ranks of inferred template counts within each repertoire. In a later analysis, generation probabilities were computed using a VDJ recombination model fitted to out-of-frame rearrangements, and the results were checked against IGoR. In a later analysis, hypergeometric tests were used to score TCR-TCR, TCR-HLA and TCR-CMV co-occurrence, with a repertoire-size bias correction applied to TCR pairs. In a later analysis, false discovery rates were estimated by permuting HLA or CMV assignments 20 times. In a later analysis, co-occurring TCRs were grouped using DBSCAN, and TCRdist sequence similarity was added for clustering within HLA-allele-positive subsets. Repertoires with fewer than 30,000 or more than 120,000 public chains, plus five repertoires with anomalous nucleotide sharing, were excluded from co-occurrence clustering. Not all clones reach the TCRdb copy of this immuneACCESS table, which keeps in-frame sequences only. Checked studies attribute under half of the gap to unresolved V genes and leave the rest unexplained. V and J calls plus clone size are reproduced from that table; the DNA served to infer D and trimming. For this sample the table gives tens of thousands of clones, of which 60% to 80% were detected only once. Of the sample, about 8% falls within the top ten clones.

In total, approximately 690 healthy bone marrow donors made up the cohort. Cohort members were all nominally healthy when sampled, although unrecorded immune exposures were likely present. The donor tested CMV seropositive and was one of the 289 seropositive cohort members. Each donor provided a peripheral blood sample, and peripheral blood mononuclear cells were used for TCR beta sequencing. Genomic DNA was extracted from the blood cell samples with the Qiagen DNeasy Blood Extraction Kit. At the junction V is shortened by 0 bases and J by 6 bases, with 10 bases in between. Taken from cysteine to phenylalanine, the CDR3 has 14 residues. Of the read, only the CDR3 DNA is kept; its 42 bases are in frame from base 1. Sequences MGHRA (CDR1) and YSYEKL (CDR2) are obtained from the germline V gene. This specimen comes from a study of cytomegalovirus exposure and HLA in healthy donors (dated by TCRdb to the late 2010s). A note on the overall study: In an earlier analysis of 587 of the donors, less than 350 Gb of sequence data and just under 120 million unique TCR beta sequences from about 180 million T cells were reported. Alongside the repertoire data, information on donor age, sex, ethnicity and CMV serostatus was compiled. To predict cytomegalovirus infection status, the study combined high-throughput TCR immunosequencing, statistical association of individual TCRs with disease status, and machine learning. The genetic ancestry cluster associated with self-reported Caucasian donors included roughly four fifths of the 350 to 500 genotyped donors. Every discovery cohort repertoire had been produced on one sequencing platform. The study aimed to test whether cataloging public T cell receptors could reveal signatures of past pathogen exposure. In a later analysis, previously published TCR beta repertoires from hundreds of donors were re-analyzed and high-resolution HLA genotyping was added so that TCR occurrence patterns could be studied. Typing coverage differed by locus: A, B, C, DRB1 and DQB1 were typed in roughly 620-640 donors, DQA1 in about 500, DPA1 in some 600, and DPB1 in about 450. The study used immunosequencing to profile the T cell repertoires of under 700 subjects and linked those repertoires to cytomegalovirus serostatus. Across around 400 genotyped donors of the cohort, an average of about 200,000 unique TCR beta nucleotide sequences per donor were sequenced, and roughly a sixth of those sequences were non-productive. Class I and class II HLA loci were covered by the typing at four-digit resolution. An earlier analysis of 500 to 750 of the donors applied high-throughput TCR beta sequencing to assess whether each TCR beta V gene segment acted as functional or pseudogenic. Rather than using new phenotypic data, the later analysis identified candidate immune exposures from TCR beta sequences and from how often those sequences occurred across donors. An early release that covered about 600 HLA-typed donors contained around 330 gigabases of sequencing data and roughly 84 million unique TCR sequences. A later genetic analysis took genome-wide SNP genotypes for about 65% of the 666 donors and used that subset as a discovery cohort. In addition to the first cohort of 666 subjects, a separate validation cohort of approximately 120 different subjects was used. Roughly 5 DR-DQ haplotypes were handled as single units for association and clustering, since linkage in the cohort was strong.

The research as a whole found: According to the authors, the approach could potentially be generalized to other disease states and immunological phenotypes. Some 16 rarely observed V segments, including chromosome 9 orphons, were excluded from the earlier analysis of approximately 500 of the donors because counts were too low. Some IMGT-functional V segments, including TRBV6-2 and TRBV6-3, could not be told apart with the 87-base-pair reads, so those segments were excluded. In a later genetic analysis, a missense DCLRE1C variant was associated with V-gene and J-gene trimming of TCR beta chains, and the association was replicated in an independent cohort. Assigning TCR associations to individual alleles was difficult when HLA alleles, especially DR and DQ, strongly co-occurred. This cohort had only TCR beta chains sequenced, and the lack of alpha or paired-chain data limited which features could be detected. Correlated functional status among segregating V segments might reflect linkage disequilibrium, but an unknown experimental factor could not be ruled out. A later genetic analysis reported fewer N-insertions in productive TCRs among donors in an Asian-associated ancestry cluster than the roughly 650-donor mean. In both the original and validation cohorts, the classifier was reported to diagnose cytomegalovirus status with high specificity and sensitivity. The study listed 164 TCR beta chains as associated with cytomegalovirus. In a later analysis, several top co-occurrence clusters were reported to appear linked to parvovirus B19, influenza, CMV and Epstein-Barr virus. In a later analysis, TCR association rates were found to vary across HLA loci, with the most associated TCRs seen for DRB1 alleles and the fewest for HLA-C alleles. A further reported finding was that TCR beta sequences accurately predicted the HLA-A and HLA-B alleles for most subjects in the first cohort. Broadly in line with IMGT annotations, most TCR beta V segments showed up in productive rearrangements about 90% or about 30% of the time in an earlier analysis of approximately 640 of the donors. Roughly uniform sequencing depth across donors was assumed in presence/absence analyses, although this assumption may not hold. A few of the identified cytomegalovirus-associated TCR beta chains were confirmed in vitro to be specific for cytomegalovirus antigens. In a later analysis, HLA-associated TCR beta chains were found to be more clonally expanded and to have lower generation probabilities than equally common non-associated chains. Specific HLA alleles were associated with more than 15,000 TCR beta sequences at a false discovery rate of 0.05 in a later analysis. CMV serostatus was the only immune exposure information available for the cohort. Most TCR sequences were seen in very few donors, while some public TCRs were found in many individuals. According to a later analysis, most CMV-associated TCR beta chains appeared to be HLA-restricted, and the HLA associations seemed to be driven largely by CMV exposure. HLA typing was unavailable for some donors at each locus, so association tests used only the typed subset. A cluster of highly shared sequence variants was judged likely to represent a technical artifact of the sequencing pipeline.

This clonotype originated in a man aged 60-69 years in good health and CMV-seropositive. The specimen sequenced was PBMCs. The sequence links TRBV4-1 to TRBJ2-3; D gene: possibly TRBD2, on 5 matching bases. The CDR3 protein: CASSQDRRYDTQYF. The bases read TGCGCCAGCAGCCAAGATCGGAGGTATGATACGCAGTATTTT.